This paragraph covers one T cell receptor beta chain sequence. Its cognate antigen is unknown. The CDR3 contains 15 residues. The V and J ends lost 6 bases and 4 bases respectively, with 15 bases between them. Germline V lookup: CDR1 SGHVS, CDR2 FQNEAQ. Here immunoSEQ multiplex PCR was the method, and the copy in TCRdb shows in-frame clones only, minus some. The table has about 65,000 clones, about 91% seen once. This specimen belongs to a study of cytomegalovirus exposure and HLA in healthy donors. Findings of the study overall: Cytomegalovirus status, reportedly, was diagnosed with high specificity and sensitivity by the classifier.

The receptor's source is a woman under 30 in good health and CMV-seronegative. This sequence joins TRBV7-8 and TRBJ2-2, with D maybe TRBD1 (7 bases). The sample taken for sequencing was PBMCs. The CDR3 protein is CASRVEGASTGELFF. CDR3 nucleotides: TGTGCCAGCAGGGTGGAGGGGGCGAGCACCGGGGAGCTGTTTTTT.